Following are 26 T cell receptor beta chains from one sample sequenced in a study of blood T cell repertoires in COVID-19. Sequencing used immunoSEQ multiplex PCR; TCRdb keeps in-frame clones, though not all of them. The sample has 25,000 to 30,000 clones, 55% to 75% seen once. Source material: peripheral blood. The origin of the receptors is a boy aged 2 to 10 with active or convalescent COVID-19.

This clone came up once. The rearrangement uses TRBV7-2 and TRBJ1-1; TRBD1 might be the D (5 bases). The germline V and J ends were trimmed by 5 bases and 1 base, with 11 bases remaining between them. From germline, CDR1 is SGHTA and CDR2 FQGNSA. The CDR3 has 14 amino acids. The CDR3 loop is CASSTRVRNTEAFF. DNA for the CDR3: TGTGCCAGCAGCACCAGGGTTAGGAACACTGAAGCTTTCTTT.

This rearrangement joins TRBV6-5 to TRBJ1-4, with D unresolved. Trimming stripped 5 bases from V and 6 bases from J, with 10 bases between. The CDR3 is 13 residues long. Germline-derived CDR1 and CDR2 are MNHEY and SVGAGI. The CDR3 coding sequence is TGTGCCAGCAGTCCCTGGACTGATGAAAAACTGTTTTTT. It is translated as CASSPWTDEKLFF.

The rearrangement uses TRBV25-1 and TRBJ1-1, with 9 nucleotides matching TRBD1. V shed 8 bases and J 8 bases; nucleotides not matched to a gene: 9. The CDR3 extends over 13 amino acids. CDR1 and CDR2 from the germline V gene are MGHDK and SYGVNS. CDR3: CASSGGQGLEAFF. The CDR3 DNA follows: TGTGCCAGCTCCGGCGGACAGGGGCTAGAAGCTTTCTTT. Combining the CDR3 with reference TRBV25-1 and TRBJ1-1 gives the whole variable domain EADIYQTPRYLVIGTGKKITLECSQTMGHDKMYWYQQDPGMELHLIHYSYGVNSTEKGDLSSESTVSRIRTEHFPLTLESARPSHTSQYLCASSGGQGLEAFFGQGTRLTVV.

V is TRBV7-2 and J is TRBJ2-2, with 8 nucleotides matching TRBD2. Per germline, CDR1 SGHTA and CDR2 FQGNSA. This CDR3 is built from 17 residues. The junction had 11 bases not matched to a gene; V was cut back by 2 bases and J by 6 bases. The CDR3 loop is CASSLLGLVVKPGELFF. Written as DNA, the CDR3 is TGTGCCAGCAGCTTATTGGGACTAGTAGTGAAGCCCGGGGAGCTGTTTTTT.

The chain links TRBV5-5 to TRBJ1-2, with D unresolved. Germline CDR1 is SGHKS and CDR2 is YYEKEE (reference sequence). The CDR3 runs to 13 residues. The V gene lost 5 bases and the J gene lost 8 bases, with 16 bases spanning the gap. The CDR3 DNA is TGTGCCAGCAGGGCTGCGGCGGGGAGGGGCTACACCTTC. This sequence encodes CASRAAAGRGYTF. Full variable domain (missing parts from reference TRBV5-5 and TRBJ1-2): DAGVTQSPTHLIKTRGQQVTLRCSPISGHKSVSWYQQVLGQGPQFIFQYYEKEERGRGNFPDRFSARQFPNYSSELNVNALLLGDSALYLCASRAAAGRGYTFGSGTRLTVV.

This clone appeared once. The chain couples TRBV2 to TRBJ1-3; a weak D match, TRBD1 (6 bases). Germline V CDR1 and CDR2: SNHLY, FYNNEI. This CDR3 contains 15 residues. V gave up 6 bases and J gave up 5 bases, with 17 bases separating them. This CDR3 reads CASSAQGNYRNTIYF. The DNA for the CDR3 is TGTGCCAGCAGCGCTCAGGGGAACTATAGAAACACCATATATTTT.

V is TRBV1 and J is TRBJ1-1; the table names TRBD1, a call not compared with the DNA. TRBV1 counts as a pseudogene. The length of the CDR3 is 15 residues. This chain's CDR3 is CTSSQGTTTNTEAFF. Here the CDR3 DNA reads TGCACCAGCAGCCAAGGTACAACAACGAACACTGAAGCTTTCTTT.

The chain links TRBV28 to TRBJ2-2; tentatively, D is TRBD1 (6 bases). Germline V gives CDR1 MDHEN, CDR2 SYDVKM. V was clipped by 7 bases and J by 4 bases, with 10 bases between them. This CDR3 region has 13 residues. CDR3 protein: CASKWGRTGELFF. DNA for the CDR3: TGTGCCAGCAAATGGGGGCGCACCGGGGAGCTGTTTTTT.

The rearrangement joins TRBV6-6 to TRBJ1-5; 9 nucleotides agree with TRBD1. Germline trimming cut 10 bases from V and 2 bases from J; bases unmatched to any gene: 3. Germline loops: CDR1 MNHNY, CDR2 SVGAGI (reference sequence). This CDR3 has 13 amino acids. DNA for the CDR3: TGTGCCACTGGACAGGGGCGCAATCAGCCCCAGCATTTT. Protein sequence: CATGQGRNQPQHF.

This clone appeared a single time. DNA for the CDR3: TGTGCCAGCAGTCGAAGTAAGGCGGGAGGAGCAGATACGCAGTATTTT. Translating gives CASSRSKAGGADTQYF. The chain uses TRBV7-9 and TRBJ2-3, with 8 bases aligning to TRBD2. Looked up from germline, CDR1 is SEHNR and CDR2 is FQNEAQ (reference sequence). V shed 6 bases and J 4 bases; nucleotides not matched to a gene: 12. There are 16 residues in the CDR3.

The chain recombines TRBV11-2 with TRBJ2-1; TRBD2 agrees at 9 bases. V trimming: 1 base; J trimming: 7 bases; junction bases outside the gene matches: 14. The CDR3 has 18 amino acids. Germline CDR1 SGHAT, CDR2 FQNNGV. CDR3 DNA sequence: TGTGCCAGCAGCTTAGTGTCCGTCGGCGGGGGGGGCAGGAATGAGCAGTTCTTC. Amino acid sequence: CASSLVSVGGGGRNEQFF.

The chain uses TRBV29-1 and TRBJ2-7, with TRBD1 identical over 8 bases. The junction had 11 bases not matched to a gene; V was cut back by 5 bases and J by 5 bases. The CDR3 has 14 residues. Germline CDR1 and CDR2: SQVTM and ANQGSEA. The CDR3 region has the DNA TGCAGCGTTCGATCTGGACAGGGAACTAACGAGCAGTACTTC. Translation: CSVRSGQGTNEQYF.

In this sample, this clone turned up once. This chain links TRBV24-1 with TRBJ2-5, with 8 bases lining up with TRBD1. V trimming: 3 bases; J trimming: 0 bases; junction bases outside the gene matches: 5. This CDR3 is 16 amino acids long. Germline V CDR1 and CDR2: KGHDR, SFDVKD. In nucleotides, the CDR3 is TGTGCCACCAGTGATAGGACAGGGAAGTACCAAGAGACCCAGTACTTC. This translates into CATSDRTGKYQETQYF.

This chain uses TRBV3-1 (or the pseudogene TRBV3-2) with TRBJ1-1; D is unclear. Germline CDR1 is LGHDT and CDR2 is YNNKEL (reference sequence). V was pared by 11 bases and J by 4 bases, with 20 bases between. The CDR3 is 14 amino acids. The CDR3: CAASWLGKVTEAFF. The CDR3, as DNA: TGTGCCGCTAGCTGGCTGGGCAAGGTCACTGAAGCTTTCTTT.

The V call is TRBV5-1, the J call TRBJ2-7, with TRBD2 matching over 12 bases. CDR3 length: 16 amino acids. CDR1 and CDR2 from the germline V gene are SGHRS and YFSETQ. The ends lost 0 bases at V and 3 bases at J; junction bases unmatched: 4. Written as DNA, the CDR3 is TGCGCCAGCAGCTTGGAACTAGCGGGGGGAATCTACGAGCAGTACTTC. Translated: CASSLELAGGIYEQYF.

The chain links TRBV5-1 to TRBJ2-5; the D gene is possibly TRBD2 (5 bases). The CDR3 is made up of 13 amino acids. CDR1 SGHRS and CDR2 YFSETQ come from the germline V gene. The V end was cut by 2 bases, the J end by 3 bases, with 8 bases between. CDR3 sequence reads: CASSFTGKETQYF. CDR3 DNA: TGCGCCAGCAGCTTTACCGGGAAAGAGACCCAGTACTTC.

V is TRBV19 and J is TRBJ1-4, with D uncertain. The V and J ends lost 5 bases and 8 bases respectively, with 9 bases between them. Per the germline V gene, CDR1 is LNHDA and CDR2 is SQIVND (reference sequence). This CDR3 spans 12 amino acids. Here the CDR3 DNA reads TGTGCCAGTAGTGGCTTAAACGAAAAACTGTTTTTT. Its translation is CASSGLNEKLFF.

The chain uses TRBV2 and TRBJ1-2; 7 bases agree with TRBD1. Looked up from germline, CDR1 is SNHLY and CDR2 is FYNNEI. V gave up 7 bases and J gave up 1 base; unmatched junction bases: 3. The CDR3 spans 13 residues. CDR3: CASTYRGNYGYTF. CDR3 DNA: TGTGCCAGCACCTACAGGGGTAACTATGGCTACACCTTC. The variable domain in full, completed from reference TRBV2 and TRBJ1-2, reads EPEVTQTPSHQVTQMGQEVILRCVPISNHLYFYWYRQILGQKVEFLVSFYNNEISEKSEIFDDQFSVERPDGSNFTLKIRSTKLEDSAMYFCASTYRGNYGYTFGSGTRLTVV.

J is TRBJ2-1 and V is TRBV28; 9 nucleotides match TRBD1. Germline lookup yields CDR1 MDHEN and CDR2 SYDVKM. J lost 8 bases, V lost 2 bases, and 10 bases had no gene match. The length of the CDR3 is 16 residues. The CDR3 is CASSLGRDRVSHEQFF. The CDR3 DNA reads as TGTGCCAGCAGTTTAGGCCGGGACAGGGTAAGCCATGAGCAGTTCTTC.

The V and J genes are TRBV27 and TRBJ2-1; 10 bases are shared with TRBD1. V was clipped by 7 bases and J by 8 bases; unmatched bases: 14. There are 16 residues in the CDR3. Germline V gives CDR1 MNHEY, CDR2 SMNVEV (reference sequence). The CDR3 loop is CASIGQGTGVVYEQFF. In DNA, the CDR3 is TGTGCCAGCATCGGTCAGGGGACAGGGGTTGTCTATGAGCAGTTCTTC.

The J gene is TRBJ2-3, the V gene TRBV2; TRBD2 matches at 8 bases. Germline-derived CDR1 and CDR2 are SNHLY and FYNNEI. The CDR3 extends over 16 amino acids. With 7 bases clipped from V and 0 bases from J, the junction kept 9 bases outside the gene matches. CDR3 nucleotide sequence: TGTGCCAGCAAGTCCCGACTAGCGATTAGCACAGATACGCAGTATTTT. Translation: CASKSRLAISTDTQYF.

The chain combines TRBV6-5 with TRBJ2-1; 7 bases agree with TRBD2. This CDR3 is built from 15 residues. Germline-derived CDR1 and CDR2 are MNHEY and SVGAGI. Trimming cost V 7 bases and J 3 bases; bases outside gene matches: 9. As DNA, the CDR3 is TGTGCCAGCACGGAGGGCGGGAGAGGCTACAATGAGCAGTTCTTC. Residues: CASTEGGRGYNEQFF.

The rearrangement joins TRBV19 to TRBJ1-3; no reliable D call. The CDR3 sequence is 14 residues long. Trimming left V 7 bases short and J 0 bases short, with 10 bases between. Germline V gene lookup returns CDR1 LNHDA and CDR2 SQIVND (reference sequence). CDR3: CASIRGGSGNTIYF. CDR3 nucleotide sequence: TGTGCCAGTATCCGAGGCGGCTCTGGAAACACCATATATTTT. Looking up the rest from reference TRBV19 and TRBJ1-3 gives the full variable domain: DGGITQSPKYLFRKEGQNVTLSCEQNLNHDAMYWYRQDPGQGLRLIYYSQIVNDFQKGDIAEGYSVSREKKESFPLTVTSAQKNPTAFYLCASIRGGSGNTIYFGEGSWLTVV.

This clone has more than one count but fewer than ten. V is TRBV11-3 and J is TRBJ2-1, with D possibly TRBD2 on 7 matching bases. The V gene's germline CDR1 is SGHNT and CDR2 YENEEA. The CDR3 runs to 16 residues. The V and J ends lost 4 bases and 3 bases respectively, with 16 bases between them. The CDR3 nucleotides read TGTGCCAGCAGCTCCACAGGGCCGGGGGGCTACAATGAGCAGTTCTTC. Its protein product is CASSSTGPGGYNEQFF.

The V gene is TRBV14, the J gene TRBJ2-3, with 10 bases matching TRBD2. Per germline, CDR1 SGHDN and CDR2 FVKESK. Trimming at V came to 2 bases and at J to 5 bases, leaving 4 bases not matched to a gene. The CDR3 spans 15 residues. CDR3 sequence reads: CASSQLAGEEDTQYF. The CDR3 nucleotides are TGTGCCAGCAGCCAACTAGCGGGAGAAGAAGATACGCAGTATTTT.

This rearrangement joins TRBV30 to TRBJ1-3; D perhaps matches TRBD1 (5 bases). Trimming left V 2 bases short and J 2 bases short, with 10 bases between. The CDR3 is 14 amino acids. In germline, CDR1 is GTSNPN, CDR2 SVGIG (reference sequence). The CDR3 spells CAWSSSGAGNTIYF. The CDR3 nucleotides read TGTGCCTGGAGTTCGTCGGGGGCTGGAAACACCATATATTTT.